Below are 10 T cell receptor beta chains sequenced from a single sample in a study of blood T cell repertoires in COVID-19. Method: immunoSEQ multiplex PCR; TCRdb's copy keeps in-frame clones and lacks some. The table includes fewer than 500,000 clones, 70% to 85% detected once. The specimen sequenced was peripheral blood. Receptors were obtained from a human donor with acute or convalescent COVID-19. The donor label of this sample is uncertain.

CDR3 sequence: CASSVEPGHSGNTIYF. CDR3 nucleotide sequence: TGTGCCAGCAGCGTAGAACCAGGCCACTCTGGAAACACCATATATTTT. V gene TRBV9 combines with J gene TRBJ1-3; no firm D call. Trimming stripped 0 bases from V and 0 bases from J, with 10 bases between. This CDR3 region has 16 residues. From germline, CDR1 is SGDLS and CDR2 YYNGEE.

This clone was detected a few times. The CDR3 nucleotides are TGTGCCAGCAGACACTCCGGGACAGGATCCTACGAGCAGTACTTC. It encodes CASRHSGTGSYEQYF. The genes are TRBV6-6 and TRBJ2-7; 8 bases map to TRBD1. There are 15 residues in the CDR3. V dropped 6 bases and J dropped 1; count of bases not matched to a gene: 8. Germline loops: CDR1 MNHNY, CDR2 SVGAGI (reference sequence).

This clone is a singleton in its sample. The J gene is TRBJ2-1, the V gene TRBV29-1; TRBD1 is a possible D gene (6 bases). V lost 5 bases, J lost 0 bases, and 14 bases lay in between. The CDR3 is 15 amino acids. CDR1 SQVTM and CDR2 ANQGSEA come from the germline V gene. This chain's CDR3 is CSVSLSGASYNEQFF. CDR3 nucleotide sequence: TGCAGCGTTAGCCTTTCAGGGGCCTCCTACAATGAGCAGTTCTTC.

This clone has a handful of counts. V and J are TRBV5-1 and TRBJ2-5; TRBD2 aligns across 11 bases. This CDR3 region has 21 residues. The ends lost 1 base at V and 4 bases at J; junction bases unmatched: 21. Germline assignment: CDR1 SGHRS and CDR2 YFSETQ. The CDR3 sequence is CASSLMGYLAGGLRGAETQYF. CDR3 bases: TGCGCCAGCAGCTTGATGGGGTATCTAGCGGGGGGTCTCCGCGGGGCAGAGACCCAGTACTTC.

This clone appeared once. The rearrangement uses TRBV7-2 and TRBJ2-2; D is ambiguous. Germline assignment: CDR1 SGHTA and CDR2 FQGNSA. The ends were cut back, 6 bases at V and 4 bases at J, with 9 bases in the middle. The CDR3 sequence is 13 residues long. The CDR3 sequence: CASRPVPTGELFF. CDR3 DNA sequence: TGTGCCAGCAGGCCGGTACCCACCGGGGAGCTGTTTTTT.

The chain combines TRBV30 with TRBJ2-3; 11 bases are shared with TRBD1. Germline V gives CDR1 GTSNPN, CDR2 SVGIG (reference sequence). With V trimmed by 5 bases and J by 13 bases, 14 bases remained unmatched. The CDR3 has 14 residues. CDR3 protein: CAWAAGQGAPQEYF. In DNA, the CDR3 is TGTGCCTGGGCCGCCGGACAGGGGGCACCTCAGGAGTATTTT.

CDR3 nucleotide sequence: TGCGCCAGCGGGTCAATTATTGGGGGGAATGAGCAGTTCTTC. This codes for CASGSIIGGNEQFF. V gene TRBV5-1 combines with J gene TRBJ2-1, with D perhaps matching TRBD2 (6 bases). The germline V gene has CDR1 SGHRS and CDR2 YFSETQ. The germline V and J ends were trimmed by 7 bases and 7 bases, with 18 bases remaining between them. This CDR3 region has 14 residues. The whole variable domain, remainder taken from reference TRBV5-1 and TRBJ2-1, is KAGVTQTPRYLIKTRGQQVTLSCSPISGHRSVSWYQQTPGQGLQFLFEYFSETQRNKGNFPGRFSGRQFSNSRSEMNVSTLELGDSALYLCASGSIIGGNEQFFGPGTRLTVL.

The DNA for the CDR3 is TGTGCCAGTAGTACCGGCCGCGGAGATACGCAGTATTTT. It translates to CASSTGRGDTQYF. The chain couples TRBV19 to TRBJ2-3, with D unresolved. V was clipped by 4 bases and J by 5 bases, with 10 bases between them. The CDR3 is made up of 13 amino acids. Germline assignment: CDR1 LNHDA and CDR2 SQIVND (reference sequence).

The V gene is TRBV5-1, the J gene TRBJ2-4, with no clear D. V lost 4 bases and J 2 bases, leaving 16 bases between the germline ends. The germline CDR1 and CDR2 sequences are SGHRS and YFSETQ. The CDR3 contains 16 residues. CDR3 DNA: TGCGCCAGCAGCCTACAATCCCCGGGTCCCAAAAACATTCAGTACTTC. Translated, it gives CASSLQSPGPKNIQYF. The full variable domain, completed using reference TRBV5-1 and TRBJ2-4, is KAGVTQTPRYLIKTRGQQVTLSCSPISGHRSVSWYQQTPGQGLQFLFEYFSETQRNKGNFPGRFSGRQFSNSRSEMNVSTLELGDSALYLCASSLQSPGPKNIQYFGAGTRLSVL.

This clone was counted at least ten times. This CDR3 reads CASSYPSGGVGYTF. The CDR3 nucleotides read TGTGCCAGCAGCTATCCTTCAGGGGGTGTTGGCTACACCTTC. The chain uses TRBV11-2 and TRBJ1-2, with 7 nucleotides matching TRBD1. The V segment lost 4 bases and the J segment 7 bases; nucleotides outside the gene matches: 9. CDR3 length equals 14 residues. Germline V gene data show CDR1 as SGHAT and CDR2 as FQNNGV.